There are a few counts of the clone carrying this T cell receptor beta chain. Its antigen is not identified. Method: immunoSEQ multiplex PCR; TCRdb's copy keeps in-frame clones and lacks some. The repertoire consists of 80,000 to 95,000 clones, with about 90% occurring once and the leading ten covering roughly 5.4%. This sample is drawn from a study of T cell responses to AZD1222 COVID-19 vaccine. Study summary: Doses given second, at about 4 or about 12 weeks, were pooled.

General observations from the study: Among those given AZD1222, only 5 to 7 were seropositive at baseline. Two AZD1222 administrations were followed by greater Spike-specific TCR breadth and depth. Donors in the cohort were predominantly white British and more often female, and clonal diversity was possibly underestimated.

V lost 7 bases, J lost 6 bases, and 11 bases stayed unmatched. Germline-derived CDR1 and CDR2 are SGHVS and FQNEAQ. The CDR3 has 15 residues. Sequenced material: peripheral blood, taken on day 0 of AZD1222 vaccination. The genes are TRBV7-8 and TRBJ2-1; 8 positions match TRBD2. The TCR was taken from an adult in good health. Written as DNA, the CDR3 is TGTGCCAGCACCCTCCTCCTAGCGGGCTTCAATGAGCAGTTCTTC. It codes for CASTLLLAGFNEQFF.